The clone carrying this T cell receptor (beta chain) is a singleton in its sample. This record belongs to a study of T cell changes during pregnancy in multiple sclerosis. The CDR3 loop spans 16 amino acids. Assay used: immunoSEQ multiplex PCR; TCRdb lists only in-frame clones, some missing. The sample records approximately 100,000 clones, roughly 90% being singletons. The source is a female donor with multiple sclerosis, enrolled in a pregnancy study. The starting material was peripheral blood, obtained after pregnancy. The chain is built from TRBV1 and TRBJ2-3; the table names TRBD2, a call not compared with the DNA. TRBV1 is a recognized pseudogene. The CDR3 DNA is TGCACCAGCAGACGGAGGGCCCAGGGAAACACAGATACGCAGTATTTT. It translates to CTSRRRAQGNTDTQYF.